One TCR beta chain is described in this entry. The data originate from a study of cytomegalovirus exposure and HLA in healthy donors. Study context: Out of approximately 170 million T cells, an earlier analysis found fewer than 140 million unique TCR beta sequences in total. From donors who were HLA-typed, an early data release held about 85 million unique TCRs.

Use of 60 Vbeta and 13 Jbeta primers characterized the PCR. The repertoire was sequenced with immunoSEQ multiplex PCR; TCRdb's copy has only in-frame clones and lacks some. In the table there are 150,000 to 200,000 clones, approximately 75% of which are singletons. This TCR was sampled from a young woman in good health and CMV-seronegative. Material: PBMCs.

The CDR3 sequence is CASSQDASGSRTDTQYF. CDR3 nucleotide sequence: TGTGCCAGCAGCCAAGATGCTAGCGGGAGTAGGACAGATACGCAGTATTTT. The V gene is TRBV14, the J gene TRBJ2-3; 10 bases align to TRBD2. Losses at the gene ends were 0 bases for V and 3 bases for J; bases not matched to a gene: 6. This CDR3 is 17 amino acids long. Germline-derived CDR1 and CDR2 are SGHDN and FVKESK. The variable domain in full, completed from reference TRBV14 and TRBJ2-3, reads EAGVTQFPSHSVIEKGQTVTLRCDPISGHDNLYWYRRVMGKEIKFLLHFVKESKQDESGMPNNRFLAERTGGTYSTLKVQPAELEDSGVYFCASSQDASGSRTDTQYFGPGTRLTVL.